This T cell receptor beta chain was observed in a study of T cell changes during pregnancy in multiple sclerosis. Germline V gives CDR1 SGHTA, CDR2 FQGNSA. The V end was cut by 1 base, the J end by 6 bases, with 15 bases between. The CDR3 spans 15 residues. Sequencing was performed with immunoSEQ multiplex PCR; in TCRdb, only in-frame clones are kept and a portion is missing. The sample records 55,000 to 70,000 clones, approximately 92% being singletons. The sequencing used CD4+ T cells from peripheral blood mononuclear cells, collected before pregnancy. This sequence joins TRBV7-2 and TRBJ1-1; D not resolved. The sequence was collected from a female donor with multiple sclerosis, enrolled in a pregnancy study. This chain's CDR3 is CASSLDFPGSAEAFF. CDR3 DNA sequence: TGTGCCAGCAGCTTAGACTTCCCAGGTTCCGCTGAAGCTTTCTTT.